This T cell receptor beta chain was identified during a study of T cells after yellow fever vaccination (dated by TCRdb to between 2018 and 2021). Regarding the research as a whole: The SMART-Seq v4 Ultra Low Input RNA kit was used to prepare libraries from fractions with low cell numbers. The cohort comprised two healthy male donors, one aged 18 to 30 and one aged 30 to 40 years. Bulk PBMC replicates and cell subsets were isolated from blood drawn at multiple timepoints before and after both primary and secondary immunization. To follow T-cell clones before and after both primary and booster YFV17D yellow fever vaccination, bulk TCR alpha and beta repertoires underwent longitudinal sequencing.

General conclusions and limits of the study: The secondary T-cell response was weaker than the primary response but faster, peaking on day 5 instead of day 15. A small fraction of clonotypes appeared in both the CD4 and CD8 compartments, likely as a result of convergent recombination. After the booster, most clones that had expanded after primary vaccination were detected again (around 96% of CD4 and over 75% of CD8), suggesting broad maintenance of memory. Because abundant contaminating clonotypes from the bulk population could be contained in FACS-sorted repertoires, computational filtering was required. Because the study included only two donors, the extent to which the findings can be generalized is limited.

TCR cDNA was synthesized by 5'RACE template switching, through which a universal primer site and unique molecular identifiers were introduced. Priming for cDNA synthesis came from both the TCR alpha and TCR beta constant segments. Two PCR steps were used to amplify libraries, with sample barcodes and sequencing adapters being added in the second step. Sequencing of libraries was done on Illumina HiSeq 2500 (2x100 bp) or NovaSeq (2x150 bp). The source study handled its data this way. Reads were demultiplexed and collapsed into UMI consensus sequences with MIGEC, and V(D)J alignment was performed with MiXCR. Clonotypes responding to the vaccine were identified with edgeR on replicate PBMC samples, with the criteria of FDR below 0.01 and a log2 fold change above 5 up to day 15. Each bulk clonotype received a CD4 or CD8 identity based on whether the sequenced CD4 or CD8 repertoire contained that clonotype at higher abundance. TCRdb reanalyzed the raw reads on its own, using fastp at Q25 for trimming and MiXCR for clone calling, and kept in-frame beta chains. A single entry per CDR3 protein holds the most common genes and DNA from its merged rows. The V and J calls come from TCRdb's annotation, not from the publication. Across this sample there are about 230,000 distinct CDR3 sequences, with approximately 6.8% seen only once. The ten largest clones take up about 1% of the sample.

This clonotype turned up a few times. The antigen it binds to is not known. Base qualities were left out, and no much larger clone turns up one base away. The treatment or condition label corresponds to: live attenuated yellow fever vaccine strain. PBMCs were isolated from peripheral blood using a standard Ficoll-Paque protocol. CD4 and CD8 T-cell fractions were isolated with Dynabeads CD4 and CD8 positive selection kits. TriZol was used to extract RNA from bulk PBMCs, CD4 and CD8 fractions, and dextramer-positive and dextramer-negative fractions. The CDR3 contains 15 residues, cysteine and phenylalanine counted. The CDR3 DNA has 45 bases and is translated from base 1. The CDR1 and CDR2 encoded by the germline V gene are MNHNS and SASEGT. The junction shows trimming of 5 bases on V and 4 bases on J, plus 18 bases between the germline ends.

This receptor was taken from a young man who received the YFV17D yellow fever vaccine. The V and J segments used are TRBV6-1 and TRBJ2-7, with the D gene possibly TRBD1 or TRBD2, each one fitting 6 bases. This sample comprised CD4+ T cells sorted from PBMCs, obtained on the day of the yellow fever booster vaccination. The nucleotide sequence reads as follows: TGTGCCAGCAGTCCGCGGGATGGGGGGCGTTACGAGCAGTACTTC. It specifies CASSPRDGGRYEQYF.